These 20 T cell receptor beta chains came from one sample sequenced in a study of T cells expressing NK-cell markers. TCRdb derives one entry per CDR3 protein from the 5' RACE reads, leaving out DNA. The sample yields about 460,000 distinct CDR3 sequences, of which the top ten take up roughly 1.4%. Source material: blood T cells: a sorted CD56 or NKG2C T cell subset, CD4+ or CD8+ T cells, or bulk PBMC T cells (not recorded which). All receptors derive from a woman in her 50s in good health.

The V call is TRBV5-1, the J call TRBJ1-1. Germline V gene data show CDR1 as SGHRS and CDR2 as YFSETQ. The CDR3 loop spans 16 amino acids. The CDR3: CASSLVPDSMNTEAFF.

J is TRBJ2-3 and V is TRBV2; absent DNA, TCRdb's TRBD2 call cannot be checked. Germline V lookup: CDR1 SNHLY, CDR2 FYNNEI. This CDR3 comprises 19 residues. CDR3 region: CASSDEASGSVTSTDTQYF.

CDR3 residues: CASTDSSPSSGANVLTF. The chain couples TRBV5-1 to TRBJ2-6; TCRdb calls TRBD1, which cannot be checked without DNA. The CDR3 has 17 residues. Germline V gives CDR1 SGHRS, CDR2 YFSETQ.

This chain links TRBV9 with TRBJ2-3; the TRBD2 assignment by TCRdb is unverifiable without DNA. The CDR3 length is 14 residues. Germline loops: CDR1 SGDLS, CDR2 YYNGEE. The CDR3 reads CASSAGGITDTQYF.

The chain carries TRBV9 and TRBJ2-2; TCRdb's D call, TRBD2, is unchecked because there is no DNA. Germline V gene lookup returns CDR1 SGDLS and CDR2 YYNGEE. The CDR3 contains 20 residues. CDR3 loop: CASSVVAAAGLAGDVGELFF.

The V gene is TRBV30, the J gene TRBJ1-1; TCRdb's D call, TRBD1, is unchecked because there is no DNA. CDR3 size: 14 residues. Germline V gives CDR1 GTSNPN, CDR2 SVGIG (reference sequence). Here the CDR3 reads CAWRKHQGNTEAFF.

This chain uses TRBV4-1 with TRBJ1-3. The germline V gene has CDR1 MGHRA and CDR2 YSYEKL. The CDR3 is 12 amino acids. CDR3 in amino acids: CASSQAENTIYF.

The chain carries TRBV12-3 or TRBV12-4 and TRBJ2-1; without DNA, the TCRdb call of TRBD2 cannot be checked. The length of the CDR3 is 17 residues. CDR3 in amino acids: CASRFRGLRDSYNEQFF.

This chain connects TRBV15 to TRBJ2-7; TCRdb proposes TRBD2, but this gene call is untestable without DNA. The length of the CDR3 is 13 residues. Looked up from germline, CDR1 is LNHNV and CDR2 is YYDKDF (reference sequence). The CDR3: CATSRGLGYEQYF.

The V call is TRBV6-6, the J call TRBJ2-1; TCRdb's D call of TRBD2 is untestable without DNA. The CDR3 length is 18 residues. Germline values: CDR1 MNHNY, CDR2 SVGAGI (reference sequence). The CDR3 reads CASSYKREGLPSYNEQFF.

The CDR3 spells CSARALQGAFGYTF. V and J are TRBV20-1 and TRBJ1-2; without DNA, the TCRdb call of TRBD1 cannot be checked. This CDR3 comprises 14 residues. Germline V gene lookup returns CDR1 DFQATT and CDR2 SNEGSKA (reference sequence).

The chain carries TRBV24-1 and TRBJ2-5. Germline lookup yields CDR1 KGHDR and CDR2 SFDVKD. The CDR3 totals 13 residues. The CDR3 spells CATSDSFEETQYF.

The J gene is TRBJ1-1, the V gene TRBV12-3 or TRBV12-4. The CDR3 loop spans 12 amino acids. CDR3 region: CASSSWGAEAFF.

The chain carries TRBV25-1 and TRBJ2-4; the TCRdb D gene call, TRBD1, has no DNA to confirm it. The CDR3 has 15 residues. Looked up from germline, CDR1 is MGHDK and CDR2 is SYGVNS. The CDR3 loop is CASSEIRGTVDIQYF.

This chain joins TRBV27 and TRBJ2-6. The CDR3 has 16 residues. The germline V gene encodes CDR1 MNHEY and CDR2 SMNVEV (reference sequence). The CDR3 sequence: CASRVLGGSGANVLTF.

The rearrangement links TRBV20-1 to TRBJ2-1. Germline CDR1 is DFQATT and CDR2 is SNEGSKA (reference sequence). The length of the CDR3 is 13 residues. The CDR3: CSATTWDYNEQFF.

The rearrangement joins TRBV4-1 to TRBJ2-4; TCRdb proposes TRBD2, but this gene call is untestable without DNA. The CDR3 runs 17 residues. Germline V lookup: CDR1 MGHRA, CDR2 YSYEKL. The chain's CDR3 is CASSQVIREMEMNIQYF.

The rearrangement links TRBV28 to TRBJ1-1; the TRBD1 assignment by TCRdb is unverifiable without DNA. Per germline, CDR1 MDHEN and CDR2 SYDVKM. CDR3 size: 15 residues. The CDR3: CASSPPGRRGPEAFF.

The rearrangement joins TRBV6-5 to TRBJ2-3; TCRdb indicates TRBD2, and absent DNA this call remains unverified. Germline CDR1 and CDR2: MNHEY and SVGAGI. CDR3 size: 14 residues. This CDR3 is CASTGLAAASTQYF.

This chain uses TRBV5-1 with TRBJ1-6; TCRdb outputs TRBD1, but without DNA this stays unchecked. Per germline, CDR1 SGHRS and CDR2 YFSETQ. The CDR3 totals 15 residues. The CDR3 region is CASSPGGVKKSPLHF.